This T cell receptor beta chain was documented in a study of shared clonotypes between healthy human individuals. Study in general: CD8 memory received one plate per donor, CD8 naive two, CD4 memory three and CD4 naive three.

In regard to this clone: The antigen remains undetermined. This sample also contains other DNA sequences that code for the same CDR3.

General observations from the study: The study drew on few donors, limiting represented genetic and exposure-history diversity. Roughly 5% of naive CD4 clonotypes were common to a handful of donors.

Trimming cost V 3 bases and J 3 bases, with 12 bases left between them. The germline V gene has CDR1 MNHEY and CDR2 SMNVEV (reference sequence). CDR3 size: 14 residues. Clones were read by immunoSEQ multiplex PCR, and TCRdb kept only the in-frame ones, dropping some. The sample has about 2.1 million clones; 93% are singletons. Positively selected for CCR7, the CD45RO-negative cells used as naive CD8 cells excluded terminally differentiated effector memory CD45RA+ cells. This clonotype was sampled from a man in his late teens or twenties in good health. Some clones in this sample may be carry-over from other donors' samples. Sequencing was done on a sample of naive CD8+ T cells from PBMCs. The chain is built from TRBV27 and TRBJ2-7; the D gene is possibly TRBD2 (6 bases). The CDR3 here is CASSFGAGSYEQYF. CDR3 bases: TGTGCCAGCAGTTTCGGTGCGGGAAGCTACGAGCAGTACTTC.